The entry below describes one TCR beta chain. Its antigen is as yet unknown. Germline V gene lookup returns CDR1 SGHRS and CDR2 YFSETQ. The germline V and J ends were trimmed by 0 bases and 3 bases, with 15 bases remaining between them. The CDR3 is made up of 17 amino acids. These data come from a study of Siglec-9 on CD8 T cells in melanoma. Study findings and constraints: An effector memory CD8+ subset marked by Siglec-9 reportedly appeared to gather in melanoma.

Only in-frame clones appear in the TCRdb table, and some are missing; sequencing was by immunoSEQ multiplex PCR. The table includes tens of thousands of clones, 80% detected once. Sequencing input: Siglec-9- CD8+ T cells sorted from blood. This chain joins TRBV5-1 and TRBJ1-4; D is unresolved. The receptor was isolated from a human donor in good health. CDR3 sequence: CASSLGNYGSSNEKLFF. The DNA for the CDR3 is TGCGCCAGCAGCTTGGGAAACTACGGGAGTTCTAATGAAAAACTGTTTTTT.